This T cell receptor beta chain was captured by sequencing in a study of PD-1 blockade in classical Hodgkin lymphoma. Study conclusions and caveats: CD4+ but not CD8+ TCR diversity rose significantly by C4D1. Before treatment, TCR diversity in newly diagnosed patients was reportedly lower than in healthy donors.

Relapse after autologous stem cell transplantation occurred in every patient, and brentuximab vedotin exposure varied. Libraries were prepared by immunoSEQ multiplex PCR; TCRdb keeps only in-frame clonotypes and omits some of them. Of about 110,000 clones in the sample, 89% are singletons; the top ten hold 15% to 20%. As concerns this clone: Its antigen is not known.

The CDR3 extends over 13 amino acids. Germline loops: CDR1 LNHDA, CDR2 SQIVND (reference sequence). V was cut by 10 bases and J by 7 bases, with 16 bases left in between. The chain combines TRBV19 with TRBJ2-2, with D maybe TRBD1 (5 bases). Sequenced here: peripheral blood mononuclear cells (PBMCs), sampled before the second cycle of nivolumab. The clonotype comes from a human donor with classical Hodgkin lymphoma. The CDR3 DNA reads TGTGCCACCACCTTAGACAGTTACGGGGAGCTGTTTTTT. Protein: CATTLDSYGELFF.